This T cell receptor beta chain was obtained from a study of blood T cell repertoires in COVID-19. Study-level information: Samples of COVID-19 (acute and convalescent) were obtained from the United States, Italy and Spain.

V gave up 1 base and J gave up 7 bases; unmatched junction bases: 10. Germline V gives CDR1 SGHNT, CDR2 YYREEE (reference sequence). The CDR3 contains 16 residues. In the original workflow: By means of reference gene primer amplification, nucleated cell counts were estimated. The method was immunoSEQ multiplex PCR; TCRdb's version includes in-frame clones alone and lacks a portion of them. The DNA gave D and trimming, while V, J and clone size come from that table. The sample carries fewer than 200,000 clones, around 85% recorded once. The chain employs TRBV5-4 and TRBJ1-2; 10 nucleotides line up with TRBD1. This TCR was recovered from a woman older than 75 with acute or convalescent COVID-19. Sequencing was done on a sample of peripheral blood. CDR3 nucleotide sequence: TGTGCCAGCAGCTTGAGTGTCCGACAGGGGGCTCCTGGCTACACCTTC. Translating gives CASSLSVRQGAPGYTF.